This is a list of T cell receptor beta chains from one sample in a study of blood T cell repertoires in COVID-19. The repertoire was sequenced with immunoSEQ multiplex PCR; TCRdb's copy has only in-frame clones and lacks some. The repertoire holds about 290,000 clones, with approximately 88% as singletons. Sequences were obtained from PBMCs or T cells enriched from blood (not recorded which). These receptors all come from a woman in her thirties or forties who had recovered from COVID-19. Each CDR3 is given with its conserved first and last residue. Fields, in order: CDR3 length, D gene, clone size, J gene, V gene, CDR3 DNA, CDR3 protein. The D gene is left open where the match is weak. For some rows the clone size is stated as once, few or many, or as a class when expanded; others skip it.

16 | TRBD1 | . | TRBJ2-3 | TRBV7-2 | TGTGCCAGCAGCTTGCGGGACAGGTCGGTCACAGATACGCAGTATTTT | CASSLRDRSVTDTQYF
17 | . | few | TRBJ1-2 | TRBV19 | TGTGCCAGTAGTATATGGGGCCTGGGGCCAGTTAACTATGGCTACACCTTC | CASSIWGLGPVNYGYTF
15 | TRBD1 | . | TRBJ1-6 | TRBV30 | TGTGCCTGGAGGGGACAGGCTTTGGATAATTCACCCCTCCACTTT | CAWRGQALDNSPLHF
16 | TRBD1 | . | TRBJ1-6 | TRBV4-3 | TGCGCCAGCAGCCAAGGTAGAGGGGACAGGGGATTCACCCTCCACTTT | CASSQGRGDRGFTLHF
15 | . | many | TRBJ2-1 | TRBV7-9 | TGTGCCAGCAGCCTCCCAGGGGTCTCCTACAATGAGCAGTTCTTC | CASSLPGVSYNEQFF
14 | TRBD1 | . | TRBJ1-6 | TRBV5-1 | TGCGCCAGCAGCTTGGACAGGGGGGATTCACCCCTCCACTTT | CASSLDRGDSPLHF
11 | . | . | TRBJ2-3 | TRBV12-3/TRBV12-4 | TGTGCCAGCAGTTTTCGAGATACGCAGTATTTT | CASSFRDTQYF
17 | TRBD2 | . | TRBJ2-3 | TRBV6-2/TRBV6-3 | TGTGCCAGCAGCGACGGGACTAGCGGGACAGTCACAGATACGCAGTATTTT | CASSDGTSGTVTDTQYF
15 | TRBD1 | . | TRBJ1-6 | TRBV7-8 | TGTGCCAGCAGCCCAGGACAGGGGAGGAATTCACCCCTCCACTTT | CASSPGQGRNSPLHF
15 | . | . | TRBJ1-2 | TRBV4-1 | TGCGCCAGCGGGACTAACCCAGTCCTTGACTATGGCTACACCTTC | CASGTNPVLDYGYTF
18 | TRBD2 | . | TRBJ2-1 | TRBV18 | TGTGCCAGCTCAGAACGAGGACTAGCGGGAACCACCCAGGATGAGCAGTTCTTC | CASSERGLAGTTQDEQFF
15 | TRBD2 | . | TRBJ2-1 | TRBV5-1 | TGCGCCAGCAGCTTGCTGGCGGGAGGGCCCAATGAGCAGTTCTTC | CASSLLAGGPNEQFF
15 | TRBD1 | . | TRBJ2-7 | TRBV11-2 | TGTGCCAGCAGCTTTAGCACACAGGGGGTCAGGGAGCAGTACTTC | CASSFSTQGVREQYF
13 | . | . | TRBJ2-2 | TRBV19 | TGTGCCAGCAGGACAGTTAACACCGGGGAGCTGTTTTTT | CASRTVNTGELFF
16 | . | . | TRBJ1-1 | TRBV5-1 | TGCGCCAGCAGCCCGAAACAGGGCAGGGATGACACTGAAGCTTTCTTT | CASSPKQGRDDTEAFF